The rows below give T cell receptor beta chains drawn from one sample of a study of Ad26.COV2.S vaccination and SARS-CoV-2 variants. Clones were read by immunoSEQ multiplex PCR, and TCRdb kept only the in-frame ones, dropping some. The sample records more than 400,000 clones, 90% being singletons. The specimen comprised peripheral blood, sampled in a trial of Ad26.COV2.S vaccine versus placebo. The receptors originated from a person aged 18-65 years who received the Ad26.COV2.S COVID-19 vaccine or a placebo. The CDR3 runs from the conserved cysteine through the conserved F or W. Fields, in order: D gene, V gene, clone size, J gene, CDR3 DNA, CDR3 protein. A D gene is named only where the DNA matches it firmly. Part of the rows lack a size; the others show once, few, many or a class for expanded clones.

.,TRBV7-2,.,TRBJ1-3,TGTGCCAGCAGCGGGGAGTCCGGAAACACCATATATTTT,CASSGESGNTIYF
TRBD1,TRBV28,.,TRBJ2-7,TGTGCCAGCAGTTCTTCCGGGACAGGGTTCTACGAGCAGTACTTC,CASSSSGTGFYEQYF
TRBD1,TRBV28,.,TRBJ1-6,TGTGCCAGCAGGGGGACAGGGAATTCACCCCTCCACTTT,CASRGTGNSPLHF
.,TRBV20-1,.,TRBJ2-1,TGCAGTGCTAGTCGGGAGAGTCCCTACAATGAGCAGTTCTTC,CSASRESPYNEQFF
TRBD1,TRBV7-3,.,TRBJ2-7,TGTGCCAGCAGCTTAGACAGGGGGCCTATCTACGAGCAGTACTTC,CASSLDRGPIYEQYF
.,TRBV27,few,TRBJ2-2,TGTGCCAGCAGTTCCGCAGGGTTTACCGGGGAGCTGTTTTTT,CASSSAGFTGELFF
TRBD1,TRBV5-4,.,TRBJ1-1,TGTGCCAGCAGCTTTGACAGGGGTTATACTGAAGCTTTCTTT,CASSFDRGYTEAFF
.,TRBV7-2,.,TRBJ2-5,TGTGCCAGCAGCAAAGGGAGGCCAGAGACCCAGTACTTC,CASSKGRPETQYF
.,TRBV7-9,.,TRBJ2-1,TGTGCCAGCAGCTCCGGGACATTTGAGCAGTTCTTC,CASSSGTFEQFF
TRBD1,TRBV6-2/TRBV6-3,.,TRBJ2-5,TGTGCCAGCAGTTATGGGACAGCGGAGACCCAGTACTTC,CASSYGTAETQYF
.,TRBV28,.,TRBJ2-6,TGTGCCAGCAGTTTATGGGGTGCGGGGGCCAACGTCCTGACTTTC,CASSLWGAGANVLTF
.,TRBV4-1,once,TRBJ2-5,TGCGCCAGCAGCCAAGTGGTCGGTGAGACCCAGTACTTC,CASSQVVGETQYF
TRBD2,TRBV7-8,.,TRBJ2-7,TGTGCCAGCAGAGCGGGAGTTTCCCCTACCTACGAGCAGTACTTC,CASRAGVSPTYEQYF
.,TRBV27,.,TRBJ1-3,TGTGCCAGCCCGTTAGGGAGCGGAGGGGACTCTGGAAACACCATATATTTT,CASPLGSGGDSGNTIYF
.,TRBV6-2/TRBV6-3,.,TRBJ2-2,TGTGCCAGCAGTTACGAGGTGGCAGGGAACGGGACTGACACCGGGGAGCTGTTTTTT,CASSYEVAGNGTDTGELFF
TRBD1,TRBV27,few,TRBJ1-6,TGTGCCAGCAGAGAGACAGGGGGAAATTCACCCCTCCACTTT,CASRETGGNSPLHF
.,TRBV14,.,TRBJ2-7,TGTGCCAGCAGCCAAAGGGGACGGGTCTCCTACGAGCAGTACTTC,CASSQRGRVSYEQYF
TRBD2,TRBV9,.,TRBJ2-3,TGTGCCAGCAGCGTAGCCGGACTAGCGGGAGCTTCTAGCACAGATACGCAGTATTTT,CASSVAGLAGASSTDTQYF
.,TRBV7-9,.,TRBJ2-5,TGTGCCAGCAGCCAAGAGACCCAGTACTTC,CASSQETQYF
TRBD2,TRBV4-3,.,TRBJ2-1,TGCGCCAGCAGCCAACTCCTAGCGGGAGCCTACAATGAGCAGTTCTTC,CASSQLLAGAYNEQFF
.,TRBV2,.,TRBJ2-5,TGTGCCAGCAGCCGTTTCCAAGAGACCCAGTACTTC,CASSRFQETQYF
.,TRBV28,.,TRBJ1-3,TGTGCCAGCAGTTTATCGTCAAACTCTGGAAACACCATATATTTT,CASSLSSNSGNTIYF
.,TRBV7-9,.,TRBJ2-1,TGTGCCAGCAGCGATCTAGCGACTGAGCAGTTCTTC,CASSDLATEQFF
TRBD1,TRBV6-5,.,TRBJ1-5,TGTGCCAGCAGCGCTGACAGGGCTCAGCCCCAGCATTTT,CASSADRAQPQHF
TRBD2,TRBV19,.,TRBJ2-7,TGTGCCAGTAGTCTCCTCCCGGTAGCGGGAGGGACCTACGAGCAGTACTTC,CASSLLPVAGGTYEQYF
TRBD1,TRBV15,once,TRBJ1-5,TGTGCCACCAGCAGAGGGGGACAGGGAATGATTAATCAGCCCCAGCATTTT,CATSRGGQGMINQPQHF
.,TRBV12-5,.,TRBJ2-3,TGTGCTAGTGGTTTGTCTCCCACCACAGATACGCAGTATTTT,CASGLSPTTDTQYF
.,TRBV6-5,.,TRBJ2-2,TGTGCCAGCAGCCAGGGATTAGAAACCGGGGAGCTGTTTTTT,CASSQGLETGELFF
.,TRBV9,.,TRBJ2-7,TGTGCCAGCAGCGTAGGTGGTGGCGGCAGGTCAACCTACGAGCAGTACTTC,CASSVGGGGRSTYEQYF